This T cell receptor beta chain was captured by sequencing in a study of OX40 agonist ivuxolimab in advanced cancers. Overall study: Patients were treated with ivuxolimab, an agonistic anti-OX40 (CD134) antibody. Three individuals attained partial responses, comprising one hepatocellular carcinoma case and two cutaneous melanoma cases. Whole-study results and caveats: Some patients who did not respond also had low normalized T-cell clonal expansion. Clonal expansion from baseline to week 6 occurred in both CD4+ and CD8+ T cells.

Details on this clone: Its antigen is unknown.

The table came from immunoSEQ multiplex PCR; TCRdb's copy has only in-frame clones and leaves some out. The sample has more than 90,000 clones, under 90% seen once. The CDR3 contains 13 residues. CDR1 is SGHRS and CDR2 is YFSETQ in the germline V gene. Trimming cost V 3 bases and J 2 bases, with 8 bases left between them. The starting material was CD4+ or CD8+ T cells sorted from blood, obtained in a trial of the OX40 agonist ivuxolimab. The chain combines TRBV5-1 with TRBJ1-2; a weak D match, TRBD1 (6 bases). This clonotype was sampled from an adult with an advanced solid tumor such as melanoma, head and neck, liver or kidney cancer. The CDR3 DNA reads TGCGCCAGCAGCTCACAGGGAAACTATGGCTACACCTTC. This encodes CASSSQGNYGYTF. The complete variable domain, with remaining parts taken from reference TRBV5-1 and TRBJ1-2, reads KAGVTQTPRYLIKTRGQQVTLSCSPISGHRSVSWYQQTPGQGLQFLFEYFSETQRNKGNFPGRFSGRQFSNSRSEMNVSTLELGDSALYLCASSSQGNYGYTFGSGTRLTVV.